The 17 T cell receptor beta chains below come from one sample, sequenced in a study of CD8+ T cells in alopecia areata. Described treatment: oral pan-JAK inhibitor, 5-10 mg twice daily. Once RNA had been extracted, it was reverse transcribed into cDNA to act as the sequencing template. Libraries were prepared by immunoSEQ multiplex PCR; TCRdb keeps only in-frame clonotypes and omits some of them. This table holds 140,000 to 150,000 clones, nearly 55% found once. The source was CD8+ T cells sorted from blood, collected at week 4, from a patient treated with tofacitinib. The receptors stem from a human donor with alopecia areata.

The rearrangement joins TRBV29-1 to TRBJ2-2; D may correspond to TRBD1 or TRBD2 (6 bases each). The CDR3 is made up of 17 amino acids. V lost 0 bases, J lost 3 bases, and 17 bases lay in between. The V gene's germline CDR1 is SQVTM and CDR2 ANQGSEA. The DNA of the CDR3 is TGCAGCGTTGAAGACCCTTTGGGGGGCGCGGACACCGGGGAGCTGTTTTTT. Protein: CSVEDPLGGADTGELFF.

V and J are TRBV7-3 and TRBJ1-1; D gene ambiguous. In germline, CDR1 is SGHTA, CDR2 FQGTGA. V lost 5 bases and J lost 6, with 13 bases in between. This CDR3 spans 13 amino acids. CDR3 amino acids: CASSPKTDAEAFF. CDR3 sequence (DNA): TGTGCCAGCAGCCCTAAGACGGACGCTGAAGCTTTCTTT.

This clone turned up a few times. The chain is built from TRBV27 and TRBJ2-7; TRBD2 is a possible D gene (6 bases). The CDR3 sequence is 13 residues long. V was clipped by 2 bases and J by 6 bases, with 11 bases between them. Germline CDR1 MNHEY, CDR2 SMNVEV (reference sequence). CDR3 amino acids: CASSLIGGAEQYF. The DNA for the CDR3 is TGTGCCAGCAGTTTAATTGGAGGGGCCGAGCAGTACTTC.

This clone occurred a few times. This chain joins TRBV12-5 and TRBJ2-1; 7 bases fit TRBD1. Germline CDR1 is LGHNT and CDR2 is FRNRAP. V trimming: 5 bases; J trimming: 6 bases; junction bases outside the gene matches: 13. CDR3 length: 16 amino acids. The chain's CDR3 is CASGAGDRRLSNEQFF. The CDR3, as DNA: TGTGCTAGTGGTGCCGGGGACAGACGTCTGAGCAATGAGCAGTTCTTC.

The V call is TRBV2, the J call TRBJ2-6; D not resolved. Germline CDR1 SNHLY, CDR2 FYNNEI. The CDR3 covers 15 residues. V lost 3 bases and J 0 bases, leaving 6 bases between the germline ends. CDR3 sequence: CASSDRNSGANVLTF. CDR3 sequence (DNA): TGTGCCAGCAGTGATAGGAACTCTGGGGCCAACGTCCTGACTTTC.

This chain uses TRBV7-8 with TRBJ2-1; D assignment may be TRBD1 or TRBD2 (5 bases each). Germline values: CDR1 SGHVS, CDR2 FQNEAQ. V was pared by 5 bases and J by 5 bases, with 13 bases between. This CDR3 spans 14 amino acids. CDR3: CASSLWDAHNEQFF. CDR3 bases: TGTGCCAGCAGCCTCTGGGACGCTCACAATGAGCAGTTCTTC.

This chain connects TRBV10-3 to TRBJ2-7, with 9 nucleotides matching TRBD1. CDR1 and CDR2 (germline): ENHRY, SYGVKD. The CDR3 is 15 residues long. Trimming took 2 bases from V and 3 from J; bases not matched to a gene: 5. The CDR3: CAISEGDRAVYEQYF. DNA of the CDR3: TGTGCCATCAGTGAGGGGGACAGGGCAGTCTACGAGCAGTACTTC.

This clone was recorded once. V is TRBV27 and J is TRBJ1-5; no clear D. In germline, CDR1 is MNHEY, CDR2 SMNVEV (reference sequence). This CDR3 is 14 amino acids long. V lost 4 bases to trimming and J lost 2 bases, with 9 bases between them. CDR3 nucleotides: TGTGCCAGCAGTTCGACCTCCGGCAATCAGCCCCAGCATTTT. It specifies CASSSTSGNQPQHF.

This chain joins TRBV5-1 and TRBJ1-1, with D possibly being TRBD1 (6 bases). Trimming took 0 bases from V and 4 from J, leaving 13 bases between them. CDR3 length equals 15 residues. The germline CDR1 and CDR2 sequences are SGHRS and YFSETQ. The CDR3 sequence: CASSLEGGLSTEAFF. CDR3 sequence (DNA): TGCGCCAGCAGCTTGGAAGGGGGGCTGAGCACTGAAGCTTTCTTT.

This sequence joins TRBV7-9 and TRBJ2-3; perhaps D is TRBD1 or TRBD2 (5 bases each). Germline CDR1 and CDR2: SEHNR and FQNEAQ (reference sequence). Trimming left V 5 bases short and J 4 bases short, with 13 bases between. This CDR3 comprises 14 residues. CDR3 bases: TGTGCCAGCAGCCGGGTGTTGGGGGCAGATACGCAGTATTTT. It yields the protein CASSRVLGADTQYF.

V gene TRBV9 combines with J gene TRBJ1-2; D gene uncertain. The germline V gene encodes CDR1 SGDLS and CDR2 YYNGEE. The V gene lost 1 base and the J gene lost 4 bases, with 14 bases spanning the gap. The CDR3 consists of 15 residues. The CDR3 DNA follows: TGTGCCAGCAGCGTAAATCAGGAAGGGATCTATGGCTACACCTTC. Translation: CASSVNQEGIYGYTF.

The chain links TRBV7-3 to TRBJ2-1, with 7 bases that match TRBD1. Germline loops: CDR1 SGHTA, CDR2 FQGTGA. Trimming removed 2 bases from V and 3 bases from J; junction bases left unmatched: 4. There are 15 residues in the CDR3. CDR3 loop: CASSLSRTGYNEQFF. The CDR3 DNA reads as TGTGCCAGCAGCTTATCCCGGACAGGCTACAATGAGCAGTTCTTC.

The chain recombines TRBV14 with TRBJ1-2, with a weak D call TRBD1 (5 bases). Trimming pared 1 base from V and 3 bases from J, leaving 15 bases between. The CDR3 spans 16 residues. CDR1 is SGHDN, CDR2 FVKESK, per germline. CDR3 coding DNA: TGTGCCAGCAGCCAAGGAGGCCCCCAGGGATACTATGGCTACACCTTC. It specifies CASSQGGPQGYYGYTF.

V gene TRBV30 combines with J gene TRBJ2-1, with D unresolved. CDR1 GTSNPN and CDR2 SVGIG come from the germline V gene (reference sequence). V was cut by 0 bases and J by 0 bases, with 9 bases left in between. CDR3 length: 15 residues. The CDR3 DNA sequence: TGTGCCTGGAGTGTGGGTTACAGCTCCTACAATGAGCAGTTCTTC. It translates to CAWSVGYSSYNEQFF.

V gene TRBV2 combines with J gene TRBJ2-1; 9 nucleotides match TRBD1. The V segment lost 8 bases and the J segment 9 bases; nucleotides outside the gene matches: 5. The CDR3 is 12 residues long. The germline V gene has CDR1 SNHLY and CDR2 FYNNEI. CDR3: CASRTGAGEQFF. CDR3 sequence (DNA): TGTGCCAGCCGGACAGGGGCAGGTGAGCAGTTCTTC.

This clone showed up just a few times. The chain uses TRBV4-1 and TRBJ1-5, with D uncertain. Between the trimmed V and J ends, which lost 1 base and 0 bases, there was a span of 7 bases. CDR3 length: 15 amino acids. Germline V lookup: CDR1 MGHRA, CDR2 YSYEKL. The CDR3 is CASSQAQYSNQPQHF. The CDR3 nucleotides are TGCGCCAGCAGCCAAGCCCAGTATAGCAATCAGCCCCAGCATTTT.

This clone has only a few counts. The chain is built from TRBV29-1 and TRBJ2-2; 10 positions agree with TRBD2. V shed 6 bases and J 5 bases; nucleotides not matched to a gene: 9. CDR3 size: 15 residues. Germline V gives CDR1 SQVTM, CDR2 ANQGSEA. CDR3 loop: CSVEDYSGGTGELFF. The CDR3 nucleotides read TGCAGCGTCGAGGACTATAGCGGGGGGACCGGGGAGCTGTTTTTT.